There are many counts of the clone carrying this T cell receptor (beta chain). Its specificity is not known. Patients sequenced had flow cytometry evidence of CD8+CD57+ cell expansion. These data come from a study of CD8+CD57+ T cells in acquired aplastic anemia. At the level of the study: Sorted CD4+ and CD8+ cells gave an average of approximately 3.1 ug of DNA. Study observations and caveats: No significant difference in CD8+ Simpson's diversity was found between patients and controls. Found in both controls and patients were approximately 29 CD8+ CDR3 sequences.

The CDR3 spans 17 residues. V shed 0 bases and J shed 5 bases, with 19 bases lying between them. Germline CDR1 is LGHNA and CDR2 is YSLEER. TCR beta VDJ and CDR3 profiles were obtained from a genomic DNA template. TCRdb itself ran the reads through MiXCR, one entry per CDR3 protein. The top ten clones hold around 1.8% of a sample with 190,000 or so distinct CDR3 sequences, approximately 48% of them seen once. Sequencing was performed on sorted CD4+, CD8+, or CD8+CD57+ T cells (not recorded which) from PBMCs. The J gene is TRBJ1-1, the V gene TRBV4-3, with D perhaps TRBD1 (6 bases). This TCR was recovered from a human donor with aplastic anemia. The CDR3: CASSQDRLEGVRTEAFF. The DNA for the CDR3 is TGCGCCAGCAGCCAAGATCGGTTAGAGGGGGTGAGAACTGAAGCTTTCTTT.